Listed below are T cell receptor beta chains from one sample, sequenced in a study of T cell repertoires in cytomegalovirus infection. TCRdb independently ran MiXCR on the reads; one entry per CDR3 protein. In the table there are just under 300,000 distinct CDR3 sequences, 9.6% of which are singletons. Source material: PBMCs. These receptors all come from a human donor in good health (CMV status not recorded). Some clones in this sample may be carry-over from other donors' samples. Each CDR3 is given with its conserved first and last residue. D genes are given only for firm matches. Clone size is stated in some rows and not others, as once, few, many or a class when expanded.

D,J,V,size,DNA,CDR3
TRBD1,TRBJ2-1,TRBV5-1,many,TGCGCCAGCAGCTTGGAAGGGGGCCAATACAATGAGCAGTTCTTC,CASSLEGGQYNEQFF
NA,TRBJ1-2,TRBV28,many,TGTGCCAGCAGTTTCGAAGGGGGGTATGGCTACACCTTC,CASSFEGGYGYTF
NA,TRBJ2-2,TRBV2,few,TGTGCCAGCGAGTTAAACACCGGGGAGCTGTTTTTT,CASELNTGELFF
NA,TRBJ1-1,TRBV6-5,many,TGTGCCAGCAGTTACTCCCGTGCTGAAGCTTTCTTT,CASSYSRAEAFF
TRBD2,TRBJ2-1,TRBV6-5,few,TGTGCCAGCACCACGACTAGCGGGGGCAGCTCCTACAATGAGCAGTTCTTC,CASTTTSGGSSYNEQFF
NA,TRBJ2-1,TRBV12-3/TRBV12-4,NA,TGTGCCAGCAGTACCCGAGGGAATGAGCAGTTCTTC,CASSTRGNEQFF
NA,TRBJ1-4,TRBV28,NA,TGTGCCAGCAGTAACGCCCTGGGCACTAATGAAAAACTGTTTTTT,CASSNALGTNEKLFF
TRBD2,TRBJ2-2,TRBV10-3,NA,TGTGCCGCGCGCAGCGGGGGGTCCGGGGAGCTGTTTTTT,CAARSGGSGELFF
TRBD2,TRBJ2-2,TRBV7-9,NA,TGTGCCAGCAGAACGGGACTAGCGGGGGCGGACACCGGGGAGCTGTTTTTT,CASRTGLAGADTGELFF
NA,TRBJ2-4,TRBV25-1,NA,TGTGCCAACAGTCCGACAGGTGGCAAAAACATTCAGTACTTC,CANSPTGGKNIQYF
TRBD2,TRBJ2-3,TRBV7-8,many,TGTGCCAGCAGCTTAGCGCGGGGGGACGCCTACAGCGCTAGCACAGATACGCAGTATTTT,CASSLARGDAYSASTDTQYF
NA,TRBJ2-1,TRBV6-5,NA,TGTGCCAGCAGTACCGGGGAGCTGGGCAATGAGCAGTTCTTC,CASSTGELGNEQFF
TRBD1,TRBJ1-1,TRBV12-3/TRBV12-4,NA,TGTGCCAGCAGAGTAACAGGGGTCGGCACTGAAGCTTTCTTT,CASRVTGVGTEAFF
NA,TRBJ2-1,TRBV2,NA,TGTGCCCCCCAAATCTCCTACAATGAGCAGTTCTTC,CAPQISYNEQFF
TRBD1,TRBJ1-5,TRBV28,NA,TGTGCCAGCAGTCACAGGGGGCCCTTCAATCAGCCCCAGCATTTT,CASSHRGPFNQPQHF
TRBD1,TRBJ2-1,TRBV14,many,TGTGCCAGCGGGACAGTAAGACTAGAGCAGTTCTTC,CASGTVRLEQFF
TRBD1,TRBJ1-1,TRBV6-2/TRBV6-3,many,TGTGCCAGCACAGGACAGGGCTCGAACACTGAAGCTTTCTTT,CASTGQGSNTEAFF
NA,TRBJ2-1,TRBV10-3,many,TGTGCCATCAGCCTGGACGGAAACAATGAGCAGTTCTTC,CAISLDGNNEQFF
TRBD1,TRBJ2-3,TRBV7-9,many,TGTGCCAGCAGCCGACTTACTCCCGGACAGGAGTATTTT,CASSRLTPGQEYF
NA,TRBJ2-4,TRBV20-1,few,TGCAGTGCTAGAGAACAGCTAGCCAAAAACATTCAGTACTTC,CSAREQLAKNIQYF
TRBD2,TRBJ2-5,TRBV28,many,TGTGCCAGCAGTTCCCCGACTAGCGGGGAAATCGGGACCCAGTACTTC,CASSSPTSGEIGTQYF
TRBD1,TRBJ1-5,TRBV12-3/TRBV12-4,many,TGTGCCAGCAGTTTACTGGACAGGGATAGGGATCAGCCCCAGCATTTT,CASSLLDRDRDQPQHF
NA,TRBJ2-2,TRBV11-1,many,TGTGCCAGCAGCCAAACCGGGGTGCTGTTTTTT,CASSQTGVLFF
NA,TRBJ1-2,TRBV19,many,TGTGCCAGTAGTTTCCGGACAGCGATCCTCTCCTATGGCTACACCTTC,CASSFRTAILSYGYTF
TRBD2,TRBJ2-3,TRBV5-1,NA,TGCGCCAGCAGCTTGGATCCGGGAGCGGGGGGCGATACGCAGTATTTT,CASSLDPGAGGDTQYF
NA,TRBJ2-5,TRBV28,many,TGTGCCAGCAGTAGGGCCGGGGCACAAAAGGGGACCCAGTACTTC,CASSRAGAQKGTQYF
TRBD2,TRBJ2-5,TRBV20-1,once,TGCAGTGCTAGAGATATGGGGGGGGGGACCCAGTACTTC,CSARDMGGGTQYF
NA,TRBJ1-6,TRBV18,NA,TGTGCCAGCTCACCGGAGAGATCGTATAATTCACCCCTCCACTTT,CASSPERSYNSPLHF
TRBD1,TRBJ2-2,TRBV27,many,TGTGCCAGCAGTGCCCTTGGGACAGACACCGGGGAGCTGTTTTTT,CASSALGTDTGELFF
NA,TRBJ2-3,TRBV7-8,many,TGTGCCAGCAGCTTATATACAGGAGTATATACGCAGTATTTT,CASSLYTGVYTQYF
TRBD1,TRBJ1-1,TRBV25-1,once,TGTGCCAGCAGTGCCCGGACAGGACTCCGGCCAGAAGCTTTCTTT,CASSARTGLRPEAFF
TRBD1,TRBJ1-2,TRBV27,many,TGTGCCAGCAGTAATACAGGGGGCGCGGGCTACACCTTC,CASSNTGGAGYTF
TRBD2,TRBJ2-3,TRBV7-2,many,TGTGCCAGCAGCCACCCCCCCGGGACTACACCAACAGATACGCAGTATTTT,CASSHPPGTTPTDTQYF
NA,TRBJ2-3,TRBV7-9,many,TGTGCCAGCAGCTTAGAGGGGTCAAGCACAGATACGCAGTATTTT,CASSLEGSSTDTQYF
NA,TRBJ1-1,TRBV29-1,many,TGCAGCGTTACCCTCACAGGCCTAAACACTGAAGCTTTCTTT,CSVTLTGLNTEAFF
NA,TRBJ1-6,TRBV4-3,many,TGCGCCAGCAGCCAGGAGGGACCCCTGAATTCACCCCTCCACTTT,CASSQEGPLNSPLHF
TRBD2,TRBJ2-2,TRBV7-6,many,TGTGCCAGCAGCTTAACTAGCGTGGGCGGGGAGCTGTTTTTT,CASSLTSVGGELFF
NA,TRBJ1-5,TRBV7-9,many,TGTGCCAGCAGCTTAGCGCAATGGCAGCCCCAGCATTTT,CASSLAQWQPQHF
TRBD2,TRBJ2-1,TRBV5-1,NA,TGCGCCAGCAGCTTGGAGGGCGGGAGCTCCTACAATGAGCAGTTCTTC,CASSLEGGSSYNEQFF
NA,TRBJ1-1,TRBV25-1,many,TGTGCCAGCAGTGAAGTGCACACTGAAGCTTTCTTT,CASSEVHTEAFF
NA,TRBJ1-5,TRBV28,many,TGTGCCAGCAGTTTTCGGGGGTATCAGCCCCAGCATTTT,CASSFRGYQPQHF
NA,TRBJ2-1,TRBV7-2,many,TGTGCCAGCAGCATAGGGTGGGGGGTCAATGAGCAGTTCTTC,CASSIGWGVNEQFF
NA,TRBJ1-5,TRBV7-9,many,TGTGCCAGCAGCTCGACGTGGGACAATCAGCCCCAGCATTTT,CASSSTWDNQPQHF
NA,TRBJ1-1,TRBV20-1,many,TGCAGTGCTATTAATGGACAGAAAAAGAACACTGAAGCTTTCTTT,CSAINGQKKNTEAFF
NA,TRBJ1-1,TRBV2,NA,TGTGCCAGCAGTGGACGCTCGGGCTGGGGCACTGAAGCTTTCTTT,CASSGRSGWGTEAFF
TRBD2,TRBJ2-5,TRBV20-1,few,TGCAGTGCTAGAGGACTAGCGGGGACAGCGTACCAAGAGACCCAGTACTTC,CSARGLAGTAYQETQYF
NA,TRBJ1-4,TRBV20-1,NA,TGCAGTGTTGGAGGGAGGGCTAATGAAAAACTGTTTTTT,CSVGGRANEKLFF
TRBD1,TRBJ2-1,TRBV28,many,TGTGCCAGCAGCCCCCAGGGGGCCGTGGACTACAATGAGCAGTTCTTC,CASSPQGAVDYNEQFF
TRBD1,TRBJ2-5,TRBV5-4,many,TGTGCCAGCAGCTTTCCACAGGGGGCGGGAGAGACCCAGTACTTC,CASSFPQGAGETQYF